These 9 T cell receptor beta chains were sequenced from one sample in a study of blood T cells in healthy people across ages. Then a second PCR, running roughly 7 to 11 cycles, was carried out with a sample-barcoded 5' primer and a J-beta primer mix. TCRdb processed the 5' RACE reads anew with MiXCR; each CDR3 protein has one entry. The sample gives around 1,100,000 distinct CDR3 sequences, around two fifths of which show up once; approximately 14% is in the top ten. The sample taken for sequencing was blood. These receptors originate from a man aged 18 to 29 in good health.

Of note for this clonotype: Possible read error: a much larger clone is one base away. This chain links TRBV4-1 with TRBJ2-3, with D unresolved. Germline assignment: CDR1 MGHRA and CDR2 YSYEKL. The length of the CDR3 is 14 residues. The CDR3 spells CACSQDGGTDTQYF. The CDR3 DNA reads TGCGCCTGCAGCCAAGACGGAGGCACAGATACGCAGTATTTT.

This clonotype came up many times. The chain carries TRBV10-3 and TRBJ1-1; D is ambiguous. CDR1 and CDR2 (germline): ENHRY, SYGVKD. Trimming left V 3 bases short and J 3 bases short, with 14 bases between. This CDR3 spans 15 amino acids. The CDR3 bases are TGTGCCATCAGTGACACCGCTCGGGCAGACACTGAAGCTTTCTTT. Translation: CAISDTARADTEAFF.

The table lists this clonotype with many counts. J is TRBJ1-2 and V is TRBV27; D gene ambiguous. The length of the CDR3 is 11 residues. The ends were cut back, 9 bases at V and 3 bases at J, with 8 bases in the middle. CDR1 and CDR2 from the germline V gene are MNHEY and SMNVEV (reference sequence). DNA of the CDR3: TGTGCCAGTTCGGACTACTATGGCTACACCTTC. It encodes CASSDYYGYTF.

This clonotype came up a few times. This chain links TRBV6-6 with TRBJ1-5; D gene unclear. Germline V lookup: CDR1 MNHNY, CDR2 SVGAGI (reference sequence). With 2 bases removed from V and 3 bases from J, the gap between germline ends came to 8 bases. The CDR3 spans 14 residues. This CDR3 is CASSYGPNNQPQHF. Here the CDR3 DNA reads TGTGCCAGCAGTTACGGTCCCAACAATCAGCCCCAGCATTTT.

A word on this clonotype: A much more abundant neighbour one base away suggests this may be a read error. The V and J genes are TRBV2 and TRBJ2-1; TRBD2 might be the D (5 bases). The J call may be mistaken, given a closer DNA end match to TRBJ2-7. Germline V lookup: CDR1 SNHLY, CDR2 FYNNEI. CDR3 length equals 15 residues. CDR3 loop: CASSEGRGSYNEQYF. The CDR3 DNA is TGTGCCAGCAGTGAAGGCAGAGGGTCCTACAATGAGCAGTACTTC.

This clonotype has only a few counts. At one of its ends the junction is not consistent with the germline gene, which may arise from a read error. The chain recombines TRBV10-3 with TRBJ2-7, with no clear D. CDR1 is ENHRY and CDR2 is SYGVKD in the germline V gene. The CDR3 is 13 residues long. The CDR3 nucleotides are TGTGCCATCACCTCAGACGGCTCCTGCGAGCAGTACTTC. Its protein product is CAITSDGSCEQYF.

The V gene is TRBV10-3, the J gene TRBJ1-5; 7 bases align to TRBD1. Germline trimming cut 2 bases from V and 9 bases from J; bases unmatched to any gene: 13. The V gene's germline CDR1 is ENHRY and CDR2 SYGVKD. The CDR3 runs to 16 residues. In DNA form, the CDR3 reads TGTGCCATCAGTGAGAGTTTAGTGACAGGGCAAGCGCCCCAGCATTTT. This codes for CAISESLVTGQAPQHF.

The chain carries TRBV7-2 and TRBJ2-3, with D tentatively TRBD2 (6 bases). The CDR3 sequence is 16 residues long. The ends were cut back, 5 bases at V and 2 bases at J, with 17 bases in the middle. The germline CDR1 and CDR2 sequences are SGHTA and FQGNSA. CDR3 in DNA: TGTGCCAGCAGCCCCCGGGGGAGGACTAACACAGATACGCAGTATTTT. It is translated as CASSPRGRTNTDTQYF.

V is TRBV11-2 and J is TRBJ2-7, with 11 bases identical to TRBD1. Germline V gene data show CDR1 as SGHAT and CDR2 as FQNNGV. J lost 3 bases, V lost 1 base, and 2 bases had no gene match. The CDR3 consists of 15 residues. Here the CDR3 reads CASSLAGQGDYEQYF. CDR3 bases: TGTGCCAGCAGCTTAGCGGGACAGGGGGACTACGAGCAGTACTTC.